These 4 T cell receptor beta chains were sequenced from one sample in a study of T cell clusters in autoimmune cytopenias. One tube held mixed TRB-A and TRB-B primer pools for touch-down PCR. TCRdb re-called the multiplex PCR reads and shows each CDR3 protein once, DNA omitted. The sample data list roughly 9,000 distinct CDR3 sequences. TRB was amplified from 250 ng of peripheral blood genomic DNA per sample. Sequenced sample: peripheral blood. The receptors shown here come from a human donor with an autoimmune cytopenia or autoimmune hepatitis (not recorded which).

Frequency places this clonotype as medium-sized. The J gene is TRBJ1-6, the V gene TRBV30. The CDR3 has 14 residues. CDR1 GTSNPN and CDR2 SVGIG come from the germline V gene (reference sequence). This CDR3 is CAWSVLDYNSPLHF.

Its frequency marks this clonotype as medium-sized. The chain recombines TRBV5-4 with TRBJ1-2. The CDR3 is 15 amino acids. Germline V CDR1 and CDR2: SGHNT, YYREEE (reference sequence). The CDR3 loop reads CASSLGRVPNYGYTF.

Its frequency marks this clonotype as medium-sized (0.01 to 0.1%). The CDR3 loop reads CASSIGRYNEQFF. The chain employs TRBV19 and TRBJ2-1; without DNA, the TCRdb call of TRBD2 cannot be checked. Germline V gene data show CDR1 as LNHDA and CDR2 as SQIVND (reference sequence). This CDR3 is 13 amino acids long.

This sequence joins TRBV11-2 and TRBJ1-6; the D call of TRBD1 rests on TCRdb alone, since no DNA is present to check it. The CDR3 totals 18 residues. Germline V gene lookup returns CDR1 SGHAT and CDR2 FQNNGV. The CDR3 protein is CASSRRQGIGSYNSPLHF. The full variable domain, completed using reference TRBV11-2 and TRBJ1-6, is EAGVAQSPRYKIIEKRQSVAFWCNPISGHATLYWYQQILGQGPKLLIQFQNNGVVDDSQLPKDRFSAERLKGVDSTLKIQPAKLEDSAVYLCASSRRQGIGSYNSPLHFGNGTRLTVT.